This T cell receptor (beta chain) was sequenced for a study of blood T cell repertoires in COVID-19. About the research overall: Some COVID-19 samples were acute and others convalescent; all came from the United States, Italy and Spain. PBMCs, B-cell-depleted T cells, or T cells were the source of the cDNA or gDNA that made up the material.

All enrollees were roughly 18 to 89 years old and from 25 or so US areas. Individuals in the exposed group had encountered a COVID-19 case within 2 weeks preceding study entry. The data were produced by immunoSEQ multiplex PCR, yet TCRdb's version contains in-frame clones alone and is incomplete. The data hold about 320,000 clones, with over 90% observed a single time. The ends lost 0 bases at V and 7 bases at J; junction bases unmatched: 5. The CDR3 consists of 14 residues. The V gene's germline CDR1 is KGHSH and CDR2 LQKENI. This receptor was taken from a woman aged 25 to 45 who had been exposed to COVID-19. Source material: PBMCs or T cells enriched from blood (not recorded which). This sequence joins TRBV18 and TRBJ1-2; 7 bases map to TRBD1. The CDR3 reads CASSPPRGLVGYTF. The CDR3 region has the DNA TGTGCCAGCTCACCACCGAGGGGGCTGGTTGGCTACACCTTC.